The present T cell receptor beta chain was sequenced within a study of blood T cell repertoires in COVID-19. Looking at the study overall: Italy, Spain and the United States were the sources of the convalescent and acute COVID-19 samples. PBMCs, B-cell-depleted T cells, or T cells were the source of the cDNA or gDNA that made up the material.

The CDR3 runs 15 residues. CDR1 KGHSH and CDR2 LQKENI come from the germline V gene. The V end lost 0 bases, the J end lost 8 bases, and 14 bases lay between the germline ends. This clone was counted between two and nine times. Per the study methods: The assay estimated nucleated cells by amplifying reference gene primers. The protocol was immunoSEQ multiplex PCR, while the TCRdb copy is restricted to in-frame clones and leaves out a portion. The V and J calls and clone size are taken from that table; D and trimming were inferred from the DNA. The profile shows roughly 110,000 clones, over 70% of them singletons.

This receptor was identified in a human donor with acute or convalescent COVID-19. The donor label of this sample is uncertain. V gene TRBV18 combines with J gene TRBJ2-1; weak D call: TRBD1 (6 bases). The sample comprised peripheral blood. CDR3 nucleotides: TGTGCCAGCTCACCACCGGCAGCAAGGGGGTATGAGCAGTTCTTC. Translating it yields CASSPPAARGYEQFF. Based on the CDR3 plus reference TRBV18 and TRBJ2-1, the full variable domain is NAGVMQNPRHLVRRRGQEARLRCSPMKGHSHVYWYRQLPEEGLKFMVYLQKENIIDESGMPKERFSAEFPKEGPSILRIQQVVRGDSAAYFCASSPPAARGYEQFFGPGTRLTVL.